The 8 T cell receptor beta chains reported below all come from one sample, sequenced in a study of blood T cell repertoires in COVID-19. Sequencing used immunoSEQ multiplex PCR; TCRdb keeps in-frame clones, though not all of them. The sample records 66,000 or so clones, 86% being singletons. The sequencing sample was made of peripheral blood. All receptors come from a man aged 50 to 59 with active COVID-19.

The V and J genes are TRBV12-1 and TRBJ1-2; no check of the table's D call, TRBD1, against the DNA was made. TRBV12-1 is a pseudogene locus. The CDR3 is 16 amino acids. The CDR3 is CASSLRWTDSDYGYTF. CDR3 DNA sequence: TGTGCCAGCAGCTTGAGATGGACAGACTCTGACTATGGCTACACCTTC.

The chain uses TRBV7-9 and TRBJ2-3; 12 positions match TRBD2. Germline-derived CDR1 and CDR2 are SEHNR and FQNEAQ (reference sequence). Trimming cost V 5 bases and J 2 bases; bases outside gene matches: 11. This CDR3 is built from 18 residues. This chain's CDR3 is CASSPTSGGVKNTDTQYF. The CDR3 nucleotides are TGTGCCAGCAGCCCGACTAGCGGGGGCGTGAAGAACACAGATACGCAGTATTTT.

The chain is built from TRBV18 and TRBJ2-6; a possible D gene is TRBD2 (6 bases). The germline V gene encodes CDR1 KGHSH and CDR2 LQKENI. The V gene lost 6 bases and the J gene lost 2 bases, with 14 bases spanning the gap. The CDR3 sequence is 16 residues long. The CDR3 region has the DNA TGTGCCAGCTCGTCCCTGGGGGGAACTGGGGCCAACGTCCTGACTTTC. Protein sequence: CASSSLGGTGANVLTF. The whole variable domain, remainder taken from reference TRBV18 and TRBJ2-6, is NAGVMQNPRHLVRRRGQEARLRCSPMKGHSHVYWYRQLPEEGLKFMVYLQKENIIDESGMPKERFSAEFPKEGPSILRIQQVVRGDSAAYFCASSSLGGTGANVLTFGAGSRLTVL.

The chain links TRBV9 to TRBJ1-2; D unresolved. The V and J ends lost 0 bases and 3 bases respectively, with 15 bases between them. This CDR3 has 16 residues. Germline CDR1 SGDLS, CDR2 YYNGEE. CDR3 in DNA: TGTGCCAGCAGCGTAGGTGGAAACAGTTTGGACTATGGCTACACCTTC. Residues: CASSVGGNSLDYGYTF.

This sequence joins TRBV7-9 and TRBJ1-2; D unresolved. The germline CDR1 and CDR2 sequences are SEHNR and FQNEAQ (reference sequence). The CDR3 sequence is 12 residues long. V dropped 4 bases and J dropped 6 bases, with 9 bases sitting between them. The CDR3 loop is CASSYEQDGYTF. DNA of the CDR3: TGTGCCAGCAGCTATGAGCAGGATGGCTACACCTTC.

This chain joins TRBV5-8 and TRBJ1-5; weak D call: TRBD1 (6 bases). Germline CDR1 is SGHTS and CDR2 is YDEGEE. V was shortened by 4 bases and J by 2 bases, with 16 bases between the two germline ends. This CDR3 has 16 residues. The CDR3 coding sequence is TGTGCCAGCAGCCCCGGGACACTGTGGGGCAATCAGCCCCAGCATTTT. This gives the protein CASSPGTLWGNQPQHF.

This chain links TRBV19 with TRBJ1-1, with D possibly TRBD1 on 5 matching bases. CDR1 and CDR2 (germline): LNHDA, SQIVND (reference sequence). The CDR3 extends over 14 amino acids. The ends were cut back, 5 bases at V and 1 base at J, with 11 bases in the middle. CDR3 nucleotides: TGTGCCAGTAGTGCATGGACAACGAACACTGAAGCTTTCTTT. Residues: CASSAWTTNTEAFF.

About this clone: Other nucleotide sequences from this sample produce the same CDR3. The CDR3 spells CASSLDFRGDYGYTF. The DNA for the CDR3 is TGCGCCAGCAGCTTGGATTTCAGGGGGGACTATGGCTACACCTTC. V and J are TRBV5-1 and TRBJ1-2, with 7 nucleotides matching TRBD1. CDR3 length equals 15 residues. With 0 bases clipped from V and 3 bases from J, the junction kept 5 bases outside the gene matches. Looked up from germline, CDR1 is SGHRS and CDR2 is YFSETQ.